One and the same sample provided the 4 T cell receptor beta chains below, sequenced in a study of T cell changes during pregnancy in multiple sclerosis. The protocol was immunoSEQ multiplex PCR, while the TCRdb copy is restricted to in-frame clones and leaves out a portion. Among about 54,000 clones listed, more than 85% were seen once. This specimen consisted of peripheral blood, obtained after pregnancy. These receptor sequences come from a female donor in good health, enrolled as a control in a pregnancy study.

This clone was observed a few times. The chain employs TRBV9 and TRBJ1-5, with D possibly TRBD1 on 5 matching bases. CDR1 is SGDLS and CDR2 is YYNGEE in the germline V gene. The CDR3 loop spans 15 amino acids. The V end lost 2 bases, the J end lost 5 bases, and 14 bases lay between the germline ends. The CDR3 protein is CASSVRPGGDQPQHF. The CDR3 region has the DNA TGTGCCAGCAGCGTCCGCCCGGGGGGAGATCAGCCCCAGCATTTT.

This clone occurred once. The V and J genes are TRBV7-2 and TRBJ2-5; weak D call: TRBD1 (6 bases). CDR1 is SGHTA, CDR2 FQGNSA, per germline. V lost 8 bases and J 5 bases, leaving 18 bases between the germline ends. The CDR3 contains 14 residues. In nucleotides, the CDR3 is TGTGCCAGCGGGCCGGGACACAGGTGGGAGACCCAGTACTTC. The encoded protein is CASGPGHRWETQYF.

The rearrangement joins TRBV6-5 to TRBJ1-4; weak D call: TRBD1 (5 bases). V was cut by 2 bases and J by 8 bases, with 12 bases left in between. The CDR3 totals 14 residues. Germline lookup yields CDR1 MNHEY and CDR2 SVGAGI. This chain's CDR3 is CASSYVPRVEKLFF. The CDR3 DNA follows: TGTGCCAGCAGTTACGTGCCCAGGGTCGAAAAACTGTTTTTT.

The count of this clone is one. The chain has TRBV28 and TRBJ1-2; perhaps TRBD1 as D (6 bases). The V gene's germline CDR1 is MDHEN and CDR2 SYDVKM. The CDR3 consists of 13 residues. Trimming took 8 bases from V and 4 from J, leaving 14 bases between them. CDR3 sequence (DNA): TGTGCCAGCGGGACACAGACTCCCTATGGCTACACCTTC. It specifies CASGTQTPYGYTF.